This T cell receptor beta chain was captured by sequencing in a study of cytomegalovirus exposure and HLA in healthy donors. Trimming pared 0 bases from V and 0 bases from J, leaving 7 bases between. The CDR3 sequence is 14 residues long. Germline CDR1 is SGDLS and CDR2 is YYNGEE. Clones were read by immunoSEQ multiplex PCR, and TCRdb kept only the in-frame ones, dropping some. This table has around 300,000 clones, 87% appearing once. This clonotype was obtained from a woman aged 25 to 39 in good health and CMV-seropositive. Sequences were obtained from PBMCs. This chain uses TRBV9 with TRBJ2-7; D remains ambiguous. The CDR3 DNA reads as TGTGCCAGCAGCGTAGAAGTTAACTCCTACGAGCAGTACTTC. This gives the protein CASSVEVNSYEQYF. The full variable domain, its missing parts supplied by reference TRBV9 and TRBJ2-7, is DSGVTQTPKHLITATGQRVTLRCSPRSGDLSVYWYQQSLDQGLQFLIQYYNGEERAKGNILERFSAQQFPDLHSELNLSSLELGDSALYFCASSVEVNSYEQYFGPGTRLTVT.